The source of this TCR beta chain is a study of T cells in Graves' hyperthyroidism and ophthalmopathy. Looking at the study overall: Pretreatment peripheral blood was obtained at initial diagnosis. The study's findings and limits: Before onset, ophthalmopathy was predicted by the model a median 6.5 months earlier.

The CDR3 has 12 amino acids. Researchers took RNA transcripts and amplified the TCR beta CDR3 regions from them. The HTBI primer set was used in a first-round RT-PCR of the TCR CDR3. TCRdb analysed the multiplex PCR reads with MiXCR anew, one entry per CDR3 protein. Found here are 550,000 to 850,000 distinct CDR3 sequences, 18% of them singletons; the top ten hold approximately 16%. This clonotype was seen many times. Its antigen is still unknown. The junction departs from the called germline gene at one end, perhaps through a read error. Lactation, pregnancy, other autoimmune disease or uncontrolled infection led to exclusion of patients. Fresh 10 ml peripheral blood yielded PBMCs.

This receptor was identified in a woman between 45 and 60 years old with Graves' hyperthyroidism that later progressed to Graves' ophthalmopathy. The sequencing input was blood. The V call is TRBV12-3 or TRBV12-4, the J call TRBJ2-2; D remains unclear. CDR3 sequence reads: CASSLGIGELFF. DNA for the CDR3: TGTGCCAGTAGTTTGGGGATCGGGGAGCTGTTTTTT.